This passage covers 3 T cell receptor beta chains from one sample sequenced in a study of shared clonotypes between healthy human individuals. Sequenced by immunoSEQ multiplex PCR; TCRdb stores in-frame clones only, minus some. The sample records some 740,000 clones, about 92% being singletons. Selected positively for CCR7 and CD45RO-negative, naive CD8 cells excluded terminally differentiated effector memory CD45RA+ cells. Specimen: naive CD8+ T cells sorted from blood. These receptors were obtained from a man aged 25-45 years in good health.

This clone was observed a single time. This chain connects TRBV14 to TRBJ2-7; D uncertain. The CDR3 has 15 residues. Germline V gene lookup returns CDR1 SGHDN and CDR2 FVKESK. The germline V and J ends were trimmed by 0 bases and 2 bases, with 11 bases remaining between them. The CDR3: CASSQDDGRTYEQYF. The CDR3 DNA reads as TGTGCCAGCAGCCAAGACGACGGAAGAACCTACGAGCAGTACTTC.

With respect to this clone: In the same sample, other DNA sequences code for this CDR3. V gene TRBV30 combines with J gene TRBJ1-1, with D perhaps matching TRBD1 (5 bases). Trimming removed 0 bases at V and 5 bases at J, with 10 bases between. This CDR3 spans 13 amino acids. Germline values: CDR1 GTSNPN, CDR2 SVGIG (reference sequence). The CDR3 nucleotides are TGTGCCTGGAGTGTATTTGGGGGGACTGAAGCTTTCTTT. This gives the protein CAWSVFGGTEAFF.

As concerns this clone: The same CDR3 is also encoded by other DNA sequences in this sample. The chain carries TRBV7-9 and TRBJ2-1; the match to TRBD2 covers 8 bases. Germline CDR1 and CDR2: SEHNR and FQNEAQ (reference sequence). The CDR3 has 15 amino acids. V lost 6 bases and J lost 5; bases outside the gene matches: 9. CDR3 residues: CASSLAGPPDNEQFF. The DNA for the CDR3 is TGTGCCAGCAGTCTAGCGGGCCCTCCCGACAATGAGCAGTTCTTC.